This T cell receptor (beta chain) was profiled in a study of blood T cell repertoires in COVID-19 (dated by TCRdb to about 2020). Describing the broader study: Samples from collaborators originated in the United States, Italy and Spain and spanned both the acute and convalescent phases of COVID-19. HLA class I and class II types, where available, came from metadata supplied by the sample provider rather than from assay-based typing. The dataset comprised deeply sampled blood TCRbeta repertoires from subjects exposed to, actively infected with, or recovered from COVID-19. The material from the prospective study consisted of cDNA or gDNA derived from T cells, B-cell-depleted T cells, or PBMCs. Samples came from the ongoing ImmuneRACE study (first 160 participants) plus 1,254 subjects from 6 global collaborators. The repertoires were released in a freely available public database meant as a resource for research on the immune response to SARS-CoV-2. Nearly every sample came with metadata listing a de-identified subject ID, COVID-19 status, age in years and sex. On the study overall, not on this receptor specifically: Clinical and demographic metadata were provided uncurated, with the amount varying by source and participant.

Each collaborating institution followed its own protocols to collect whole blood in K2EDTA tubes. For TCRbeta analysis, collaborators shipped samples as frozen whole blood, isolated PBMCs, or DNA extracted from either of those sample types. TCRbeta CDR3 regions were amplified from genomic DNA by means of the immunoSEQ Assay, a bias-controlled multiplex PCR. The authors' analysis ran thus. Within the assay, amplification of reference gene primers was used to estimate how many nucleated cells each sample contained. Sequence reads were collapsed and filtered to measure the absolute abundance of every unique TCRbeta CDR3 rearrangement. For each sample, productive Simpson clonality was calculated by taking the square root of Simpson's diversity index across productive rearrangements. TCRdb stores this immuneACCESS table with in-frame sequences only. Part of the clones is absent; in the studies checked, under half of the shortfall reflects unresolved V genes, and no reason is known for the rest. The V and J calls and clone size were taken over from that table, and D and trimming were inferred from the DNA. In all, the sample holds about 98,000 clones, and around 81% of those were seen once. 4.1% of the sample is held by the ten biggest clonotypes.

As regards this clone: Its antigen has not been determined. Base qualities are not recorded, but no much larger clone differs from it by a single base.

The CDR3 starts with the cysteine, ends with the phenylalanine, and has 14 residues. The retained sequence is limited to the CDR3, 42 bases, with the frame set at the first base. Trimming takes 1 base off V and 6 bases off J; junction bases not matched to a gene: 1. The germline V gene (reference sequence) gives CDR1 as SGHKS and CDR2 as YYEKEE. The specimen sequenced was peripheral blood. The chain was built from TRBV5-5 and TRBJ1-4, with 9 bases matching TRBD1. The receptor's source is a man in his sixties with acute or convalescent COVID-19. The sequenced DNA is TGTGCCAGCAGCTTGAGGGACAGGGATGAAAAACTGTTTTTT. This is translated as CASSLRDRDEKLFF.